This is a list of T cell receptor beta chains from one sample in a study of PD-1 blockade in mismatch repair-deficient tumors. Generated by immunoSEQ multiplex PCR, the TCRdb table keeps only in-frame clones and is missing some. Counted here are 100,000 to 150,000 clones, roughly 86% occurring once; the ten biggest clones make up approximately 10%. Source: peripheral blood, taken 70 to 72 weeks after starting pembrolizumab. The receptors were sampled from an adult with mismatch repair-deficient cancer. The CDR3 runs from the conserved cysteine through the conserved F or W.

V gene	J gene	CDR3 protein
TRBV7-2	TRBJ2-7	CASSFRDRSSYEQYF
TRBV7-9	TRBJ2-3	CASSLLRGTDTQYF
TRBV5-1	TRBJ2-1	CASSHPLAGSSYNEQFF
TRBV27	TRBJ2-1	CASRGLAGVNEQFF
TRBV6-5	TRBJ2-4	CASSSIDTKNIQYF
TRBV7-9	TRBJ1-3	CASSLVSKSGNTIYF
TRBV19	TRBJ2-7	CASSSRPGFPSYEQYF
TRBV2	TRBJ2-1	CASSYTNSGSSYNEQFF
TRBV25-1	TRBJ2-1	CASTLGGGINEQFF
TRBV6-4	TRBJ2-4	CASSHGTVGPEAKNIQYF
TRBV19	TRBJ2-1	CASSISVASRGLYNEQFF
TRBV2	TRBJ2-7	CASSAGQGAFHSQYF
TRBV19	TRBJ1-5	CASSIVLWTESNQPQHF
TRBV6-1	TRBJ2-1	CASSEATSGRGGEQFF
TRBV11-2	TRBJ2-1	CASSLSPGVAGKLGAFF
TRBV4-1	TRBJ2-2	CASSQVPGGASTGELFF
TRBV11-2	TRBJ2-1	CASSLVYGGSPYNEQFF
TRBV7-3	TRBJ2-2	CASSPRDRVITGELFF
TRBV29-1	TRBJ2-3	CSVEYSDTQYF
TRBV19	TRBJ2-7	CASSGTGGAKFYEQYF
TRBV2	TRBJ2-1	CASSLRDRDNEQFF
TRBV27	TRBJ2-7	CASSPRGPYEQYF
TRBV15	TRBJ2-3	CATSRDGSSTDTQYF
TRBV29-1	TRBJ2-7	CSVAARRQEQYF
TRBV5-6	TRBJ2-7	CASSLKSYEQYF
TRBV6-1	TRBJ1-1	CASFVGIRGGTEAFF
TRBV5-6	TRBJ2-2	CASSLGPYRPRGETGELFF
TRBV6-4	TRBJ2-1	CASSDSAGVSEQFF
TRBV5-1	TRBJ2-3	CASSTGQGPDTQYF
TRBV4-2	TRBJ2-5	CASSQGFGAEETQYF
TRBV7-9	TRBJ1-1	CASSSAVRATEAFF
TRBV9	TRBJ2-7	CASSEGSGGYEQYF
TRBV6-6	TRBJ1-1	CASSWSGDDEAFF
TRBV7-7	TRBJ2-2	CASSLSLSGGELFF
TRBV6-1	TRBJ2-7	CANETGSHEQYF
TRBV28	TRBJ2-1	CASSPGRVSVFWNEQFF
TRBV23-1	TRBJ1-1	CASIRTGGAGNTEAFF
TRBV5-4	TRBJ2-7	CASSSPGYEQYF
TRBV30	TRBJ2-7	CAWGPGQGYEQYF
TRBV4-2	TRBJ1-2	CASSQDRGGYGYTF
TRBV9	TRBJ2-6	CASSARPTGDGANVLTF
TRBV11-3	TRBJ1-1	CASSLGHDTEAFF
TRBV5-1	TRBJ2-7	CASSLTGDSAYEQYF
TRBV7-8	TRBJ2-7	CASSLGRGGSYEQYF
TRBV4-2	TRBJ1-5	CASSPKFQDQPQHF